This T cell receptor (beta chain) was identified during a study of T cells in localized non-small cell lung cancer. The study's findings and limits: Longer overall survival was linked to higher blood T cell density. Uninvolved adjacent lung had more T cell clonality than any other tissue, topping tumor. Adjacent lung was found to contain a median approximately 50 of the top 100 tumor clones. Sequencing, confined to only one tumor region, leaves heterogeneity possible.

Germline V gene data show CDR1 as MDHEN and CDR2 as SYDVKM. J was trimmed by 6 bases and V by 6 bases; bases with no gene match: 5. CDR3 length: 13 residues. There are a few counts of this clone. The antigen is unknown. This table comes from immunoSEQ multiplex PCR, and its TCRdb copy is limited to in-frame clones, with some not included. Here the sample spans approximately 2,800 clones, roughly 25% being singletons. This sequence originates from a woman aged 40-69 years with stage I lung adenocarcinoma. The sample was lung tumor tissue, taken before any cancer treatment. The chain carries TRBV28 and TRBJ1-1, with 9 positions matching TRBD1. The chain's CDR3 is CASSRDRVSEAFF. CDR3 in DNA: TGTGCCAGCAGCCGGGACAGGGTCTCTGAAGCTTTCTTT.